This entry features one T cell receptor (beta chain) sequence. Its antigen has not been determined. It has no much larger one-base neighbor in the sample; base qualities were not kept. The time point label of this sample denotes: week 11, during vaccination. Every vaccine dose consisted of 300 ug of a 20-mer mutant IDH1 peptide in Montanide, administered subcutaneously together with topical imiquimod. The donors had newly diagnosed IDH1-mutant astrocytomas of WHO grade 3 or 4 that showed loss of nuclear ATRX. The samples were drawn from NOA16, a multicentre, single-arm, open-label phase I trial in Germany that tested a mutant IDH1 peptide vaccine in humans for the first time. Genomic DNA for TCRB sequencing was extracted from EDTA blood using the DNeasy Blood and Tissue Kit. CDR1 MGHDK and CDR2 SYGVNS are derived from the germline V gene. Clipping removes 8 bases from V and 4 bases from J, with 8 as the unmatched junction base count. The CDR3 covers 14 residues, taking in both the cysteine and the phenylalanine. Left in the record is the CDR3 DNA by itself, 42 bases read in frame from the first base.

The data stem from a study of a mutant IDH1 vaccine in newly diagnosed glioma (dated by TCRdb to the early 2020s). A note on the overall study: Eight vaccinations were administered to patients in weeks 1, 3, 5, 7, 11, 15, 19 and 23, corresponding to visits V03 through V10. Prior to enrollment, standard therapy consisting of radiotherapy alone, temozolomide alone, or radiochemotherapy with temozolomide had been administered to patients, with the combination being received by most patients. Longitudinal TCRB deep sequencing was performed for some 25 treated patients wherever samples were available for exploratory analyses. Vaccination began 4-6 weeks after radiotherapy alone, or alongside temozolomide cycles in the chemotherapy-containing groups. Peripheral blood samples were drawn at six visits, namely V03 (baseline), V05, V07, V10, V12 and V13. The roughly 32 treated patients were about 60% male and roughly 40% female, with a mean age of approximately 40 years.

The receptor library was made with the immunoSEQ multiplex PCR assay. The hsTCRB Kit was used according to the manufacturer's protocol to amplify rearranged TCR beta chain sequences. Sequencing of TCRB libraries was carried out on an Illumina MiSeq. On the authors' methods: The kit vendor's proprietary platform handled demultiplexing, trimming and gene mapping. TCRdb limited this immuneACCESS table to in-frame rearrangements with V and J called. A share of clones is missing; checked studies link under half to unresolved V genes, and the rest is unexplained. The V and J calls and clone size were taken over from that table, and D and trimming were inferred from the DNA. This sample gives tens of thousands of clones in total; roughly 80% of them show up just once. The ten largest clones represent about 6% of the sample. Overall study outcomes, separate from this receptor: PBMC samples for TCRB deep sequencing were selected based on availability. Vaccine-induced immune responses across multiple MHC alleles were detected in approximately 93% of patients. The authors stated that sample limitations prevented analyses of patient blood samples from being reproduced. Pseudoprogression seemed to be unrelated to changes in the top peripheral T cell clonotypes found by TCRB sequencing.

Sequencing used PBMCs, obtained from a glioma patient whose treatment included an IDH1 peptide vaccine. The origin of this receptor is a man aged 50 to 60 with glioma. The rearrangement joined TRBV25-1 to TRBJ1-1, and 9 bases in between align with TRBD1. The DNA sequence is TGTGCCAGCGGGGGACAGGGAGGGGGCACTGAAGCTTTCTTT. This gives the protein CASGGQGGGTEAFF.